These T cell receptor beta chains were read from a single sample in a study of naive and memory T cell subsets. TCRdb re-called the UMI-ligation and nested PCR reads with MiXCR, one entry per CDR3 protein. The table lists more than 30,000 distinct CDR3 sequences, roughly 6.6% of them singletons. The specimen comprised skin, sampled from a tuberculin skin test site. The source is an adult in good health. Both conserved end residues are part of each CDR3. D genes are given only for firm matches. The listing skips clone size in some rows; elsewhere it reads once, few, many or a size class.

clone size: many
V gene: TRBV27
J gene: TRBJ2-2
D gene: TRBD2
CDR3 protein: CASSFLGLAGGKNTGELFF
CDR3 DNA: TGTGCCAGCAGTTTCCTAGGACTAGCGGGGGGCAAGAACACCGGGGAGCTGTTTTTT

clone size: few
V gene: TRBV6-4
J gene: TRBJ1-4
D gene: TRBD1
CDR3 protein: CASSDWTGTHNEKLFF
CDR3 DNA: TGTGCCAGCAGTGACTGGACAGGGACCCATAATGAAAAACTGTTTTTT

clone size: -
V gene: TRBV7-8
J gene: TRBJ1-4
D gene: -
CDR3 protein: CASSFPGTWGEKLFF
CDR3 DNA: TGTGCCAGCAGCTTTCCCGGAACGTGGGGTGAAAAACTGTTTTTT

clone size: -
V gene: TRBV7-2
J gene: TRBJ2-4
D gene: -
CDR3 protein: CASSPGTRSGIQYF
CDR3 DNA: TGTGCCAGCAGCCCCGGCACTAGGAGTGGGATTCAGTACTTC

clone size: many
V gene: TRBV6-6
J gene: TRBJ1-1
D gene: -
CDR3 protein: CASSYRGIEAFF
CDR3 DNA: TGTGCCAGCAGTTACAGGGGGATTGAAGCTTTCTTT

clone size: many
V gene: TRBV20-1
J gene: TRBJ2-1
D gene: TRBD2
CDR3 protein: CSANPITSGGVNEQFF
CDR3 DNA: TGCAGTGCCAACCCCATTACTAGCGGGGGGGTAAATGAGCAGTTCTTC

clone size: many
V gene: TRBV9
J gene: TRBJ2-1
D gene: TRBD1
CDR3 protein: CASSPQGQGSNEQFF
CDR3 DNA: TGTGCCAGCAGCCCCCAGGGACAGGGGTCGAATGAGCAGTTCTTC

clone size: many
V gene: TRBV7-9
J gene: TRBJ2-5
D gene: -
CDR3 protein: CASSLSGEETQYF
CDR3 DNA: TGTGCCAGCAGCTTAAGTGGGGAAGAGACCCAGTACTTC

clone size: -
V gene: TRBV2
J gene: TRBJ1-2
D gene: -
CDR3 protein: CASRGGTYGDTF
CDR3 DNA: TGTGCCAGCAGGGGGGGGACCTATGGCGACACCTTC

clone size: many
V gene: TRBV5-5
J gene: TRBJ2-7
D gene: -
CDR3 protein: CASSLVAGSSYEQYF
CDR3 DNA: TGTGCCAGCAGCTTGGTGGCAGGTAGCTCCTACGAGCAGTACTTC

clone size: many
V gene: TRBV20-1
J gene: TRBJ2-3
D gene: TRBD2
CDR3 protein: CSARLAGGTQYF
CDR3 DNA: TGCAGTGCTAGACTAGCGGGGGGTACGCAGTATTTT

clone size: many
V gene: TRBV29-1
J gene: TRBJ1-2
D gene: -
CDR3 protein: CSVEDRIDYGYTF
CDR3 DNA: TGCAGCGTTGAAGATCGGATTGACTATGGCTACACCTTC

clone size: medium-sized
V gene: TRBV19
J gene: TRBJ1-5
D gene: -
CDR3 protein: CASSISDQPQHF
CDR3 DNA: TGTGCCAGTAGTATTTCAGATCAGCCCCAGCATTTT

clone size: many
V gene: TRBV5-1
J gene: TRBJ1-1
D gene: TRBD1
CDR3 protein: CASSLAGGYTEAFF
CDR3 DNA: TGCGCCAGCAGCTTGGCAGGGGGCTACACTGAAGCTTTCTTT

clone size: many
V gene: TRBV3-1
J gene: TRBJ2-5
D gene: -
CDR3 protein: CASSQDFGSETQYF
CDR3 DNA: TGTGCCAGCAGCCAAGATTTCGGGAGCGAGACCCAGTACTTC

clone size: few
V gene: TRBV12-3/TRBV12-4
J gene: TRBJ2-2
D gene: -
CDR3 protein: CASSREAVHTGELFF
CDR3 DNA: TGTGCCAGCAGCAGAGAGGCGGTTCACACCGGGGAGCTGTTTTTT

clone size: many
V gene: TRBV19
J gene: TRBJ2-1
D gene: -
CDR3 protein: CASSGHSSYNEQFF
CDR3 DNA: TGTGCCAGTAGTGGCCACAGCTCCTACAATGAGCAGTTCTTC

clone size: many
V gene: TRBV5-6
J gene: TRBJ2-2
D gene: TRBD1
CDR3 protein: CASSLVGQGATGELFF
CDR3 DNA: TGTGCCAGCAGCTTGGTTGGGCAGGGGGCGACCGGGGAGCTGTTTTTT